The 25 T cell receptor beta chains below were found in one sample sequenced in a study of cytomegalovirus exposure and HLA in healthy donors. Primers: 60 Vbeta forward and 13 Jbeta reverse. Data came from immunoSEQ multiplex PCR; TCRdb stores just in-frame clones and leaves some out. The table has 75,000 to 100,000 clones, roughly 76% seen once. The sequenced sample consisted of PBMCs. These receptors came from a man between 35 and 55 years old in good health and CMV-seronegative.

The chain has TRBV4-3 and TRBJ2-7; 11 bases fit TRBD2. Germline CDR1 reads LGHNA; CDR2 reads YSLEER. The CDR3 is 17 amino acids. J lost 3 bases, V lost 2 bases, and 9 bases had no gene match. Written as DNA, the CDR3 is TGCGCCAGCAGCCAAACTCTAGCGGGGGGCCGCTTCTACGAGCAGTACTTC. Its protein is CASSQTLAGGRFYEQYF.

This clone has only a few counts. Since the CDR3 does not end with the conserved phenylalanine or tryptophan, this likely comes from a read error. The rearrangement uses TRBV29-1 and TRBJ2-3; 11 bases align to TRBD2. The V gene end was trimmed by 7 bases and the J gene end by 5 bases; junction bases not matched to a gene: 8. Per germline, CDR1 SQVTM and CDR2 ANQGSEA. The CDR3 loop spans 14 amino acids. CDR3 DNA: TGCAGCGCACTTAGCGGGGGGGCTGGAGATACGCAGTATGTT. Translated, it gives CSALSGGAGDTQYV.

The chain couples TRBV29-1 to TRBJ2-1, with 8 bases matching TRBD2. The CDR3 has 15 residues. Losses at the gene ends were 1 base for V and 5 bases for J; bases not matched to a gene: 7. Germline CDR1 and CDR2: SQVTM and ANQGSEA. CDR3 coding DNA: TGCAGCGTTGAAGGAAGCGGGGGAGGACACAATGAGCAGTTCTTC. This encodes CSVEGSGGGHNEQFF.

The J gene is TRBJ2-7, the V gene TRBV27; TRBD1 matches at 8 bases. This CDR3 is 17 amino acids long. Germline trimming cut 3 bases from V and 3 bases from J; bases unmatched to any gene: 13. Germline values: CDR1 MNHEY, CDR2 SMNVEV (reference sequence). The CDR3 coding sequence is TGTGCCAGCAGTTTGAGACAGGGGCAATTGAATCTCTACGAGCAGTACTTC. Its protein is CASSLRQGQLNLYEQYF.

J is TRBJ2-3 and V is TRBV4-2; a possible D gene is TRBD1 (6 bases). Per germline, CDR1 LGHNA and CDR2 YNFKEQ. V lost 5 bases to trimming and J lost 6 bases, with 12 bases between them. CDR3 length: 13 residues. The CDR3: CASSEDRVDTQYF. The CDR3 DNA reads as TGTGCCAGCAGCGAGGACAGAGTCGATACGCAGTATTTT.

V is TRBV5-1 and J is TRBJ2-3; perhaps TRBD2 as D (7 bases). Germline V lookup: CDR1 SGHRS, CDR2 YFSETQ. The length of the CDR3 is 15 residues. V lost 2 bases, J lost 5 bases, and 15 bases lay in between. DNA for the CDR3: TGCGCCAGCAGCTTTGGGGGGGGGCCCGTAGATACGCAGTATTTT. Its protein product is CASSFGGGPVDTQYF.

The rearrangement uses TRBV2 and TRBJ1-2, with TRBD1 matching 9 bases. This CDR3 has 13 amino acids. V trimming: 10 bases; J trimming: 5 bases; junction bases outside the gene matches: 8. In germline, CDR1 is SNHLY, CDR2 FYNNEI. The CDR3 DNA reads TGTGCCACCCAGGAGGGGACAGGGTATGGCTACACCTTC. It translates to CATQEGTGYGYTF.

The chain carries TRBV29-1 and TRBJ2-6; possible D gene TRBD2, 6 bases. This CDR3 spans 15 amino acids. The ends were cut back, 7 bases at V and 0 bases at J, with 13 bases in the middle. Per germline, CDR1 SQVTM and CDR2 ANQGSEA. This CDR3 is CSARDSSSGANVLTF. The CDR3 nucleotides are TGCAGCGCCAGGGACTCCAGCTCTGGGGCCAACGTCCTGACTTTC.

The V and J genes are TRBV4-2 and TRBJ2-5; 9 positions agree with TRBD2. Germline V gene data show CDR1 as LGHNA and CDR2 as YNFKEQ. The CDR3 has 17 amino acids. V was pared by 1 base and J by 0 bases, with 6 bases of the junction left unmatched. The chain's CDR3 is CASSQGRLAEYQETQYF. DNA of the CDR3: TGTGCCAGCAGCCAAGGTAGACTAGCGGAGTACCAAGAGACCCAGTACTTC.

This clone was seen only a few times. CDR3 amino acids: CASRDRAGYYEAFF. The CDR3 DNA follows: TGTGCCAGTAGGGACAGGGCTGGTTATTATGAAGCTTTCTTT. The rearrangement joins TRBV19 to TRBJ1-1; 8 nucleotides agree with TRBD1. Germline CDR1 reads LNHDA; CDR2 reads SQIVND (reference sequence). The CDR3 sequence is 14 residues long. V lost 6 bases to trimming and J lost 7 bases; unmatched junction nucleotides: 10.

V usage is TRBV4-2 and J usage is TRBJ2-7, with 11 nucleotides matching TRBD1. Trimming cost V 5 bases and J 4 bases; bases outside gene matches: 4. CDR1 is LGHNA and CDR2 is YNFKEQ in the germline V gene. This CDR3 has 14 amino acids. CDR3 region: CASSSGTGGYEQYF. In DNA, the CDR3 is TGTGCCAGCAGCTCCGGGACAGGGGGTTACGAGCAGTACTTC.

The rearrangement joins TRBV6-1 to TRBJ1-5; no firm D call. The CDR3 length is 15 residues. The V and J ends lost 7 bases and 3 bases respectively, with 16 bases between them. Germline values: CDR1 MNHNS, CDR2 SASEGT. The CDR3 DNA sequence: TGTGCCAGCATGGTGGCAGGTGGGTACAATCAGCCCCAGCATTTT. It yields the protein CASMVAGGYNQPQHF.

The chain links TRBV21-1 to TRBJ1-6. TRBV21-1 is classified as a pseudogene. CDR3 length: 13 amino acids. This CDR3 is CASSNGLSGALHF. As DNA, the CDR3 is TGTGCCAGCAGCAATGGGCTTTCGGGGGCCCTCCACTTT.

The chain employs TRBV27 and TRBJ2-3; perhaps TRBD2 as D (6 bases). Between the trimmed V and J ends, which lost 0 bases and 3 bases, there was a span of 19 bases. The germline V gene has CDR1 MNHEY and CDR2 SMNVEV (reference sequence). The CDR3 sequence is 18 residues long. CDR3 loop: CASSLSLEGRGPTDTQYF. The CDR3 DNA follows: TGTGCCAGCAGTTTATCGTTGGAGGGGCGGGGTCCGACAGATACGCAGTATTTT.

This chain uses TRBV10-3 with TRBJ2-3; TRBD2 matches at 11 bases. CDR3 size: 17 residues. V lost 7 bases and J lost 4; bases outside the gene matches: 13. Germline V gene data show CDR1 as ENHRY and CDR2 as SYGVKD. CDR3 region: CAITEDPSGGRADTQYF. The CDR3 nucleotides are TGTGCCATCACCGAAGACCCTAGCGGGGGGAGGGCAGATACGCAGTATTTT.

A single count supports this clone. The chain uses TRBV7-9 and TRBJ2-1; TRBD2 matches 8 bases. The CDR3 has 11 residues. V lost 7 bases and J lost 8; bases outside the gene matches: 1. CDR1 and CDR2 from the germline V gene are SEHNR and FQNEAQ (reference sequence). CDR3 sequence: CASKAGDEQFF. CDR3 DNA sequence: TGTGCCAGCAAAGCGGGGGATGAGCAGTTCTTC.

The chain employs TRBV21-1 and TRBJ2-1; the D segment call TRBD1 is taken from the table without a DNA check. TRBV21-1 is termed a pseudogene. The CDR3 contains 12 residues. In nucleotides, the CDR3 is TGTGCCAGCAGCTTACAGTTCAATGAGCAGTTCTTC. Its protein product is CASSLQFNEQFF.

J is TRBJ1-1 and V is TRBV16; D not resolved. This CDR3 comprises 15 residues. The germline V and J ends were trimmed by 1 base and 6 bases, with 15 bases remaining between them. Germline loops: CDR1 KGHSY, CDR2 FQNENV. DNA for the CDR3: TGTGCCAGCAGCCAATTGCCTTGGGGAGGAGCTGAAGCTTTCTTT. Translating gives CASSQLPWGGAEAFF.

This clone was seen a handful of times. The chain carries TRBV7-9 and TRBJ2-1; no clear D gene. The CDR3 spans 12 residues. CDR1 and CDR2 (germline): SEHNR, FQNEAQ (reference sequence). V lost 5 bases to trimming and J lost 8 bases, with 10 bases between them. The CDR3 here is CASSPLLHEQFF. The CDR3, as DNA: TGTGCCAGCAGCCCCCTTCTCCATGAGCAGTTCTTC.

This clone was seen just once. This chain joins TRBV9 and TRBJ2-5; 8 bases map to TRBD2. Germline CDR1 reads SGDLS; CDR2 reads YYNGEE. This CDR3 spans 14 amino acids. Trimming cost V 1 base and J 5 bases; bases outside gene matches: 4. The CDR3 coding sequence is TGTGCCAGCAGCGTAAGCGGGGGTTGGGAGACCCAGTACTTC. This encodes CASSVSGGWETQYF.

This clone was recorded once. J is TRBJ1-5 and V is TRBV19; TRBD1 matches at 9 bases. CDR1 is LNHDA and CDR2 is SQIVND in the germline V gene (reference sequence). This CDR3 is 14 amino acids long. V lost 6 bases to trimming and J lost 2 bases; unmatched junction nucleotides: 2. The CDR3 DNA follows: TGTGCCAGTAGGTGGACAGGGGGCAATCAGCCCCAGCATTTT. Protein: CASRWTGGNQPQHF.

In this sample, this clone turned up once. The chain joins TRBV6-1 to TRBJ2-7; 10 bases fit TRBD1. CDR1 and CDR2 (germline): MNHNS, SASEGT. V shed 4 bases and J 3 bases; nucleotides not matched to a gene: 6. This CDR3 has 15 residues. CDR3 nucleotides: TGTGCCAGCAGTGCTCCGAGGACAGGGGGCTACGAGCAGTACTTC. It specifies CASSAPRTGGYEQYF.

J is TRBJ2-3 and V is TRBV4-2; 9 bases agree with TRBD2. The CDR3 totals 15 residues. Germline lookup yields CDR1 LGHNA and CDR2 YNFKEQ. J lost 4 bases, V lost 0 bases, and 2 bases had no gene match. DNA for the CDR3: TGTGCCAGCAGCCAAGATCGCGGGGGGGCAGATACGCAGTATTTT. This encodes CASSQDRGGADTQYF.

This clone was seen just once. V and J are TRBV6-5 and TRBJ2-7; 7 bases agree with TRBD1. Germline V gene data show CDR1 as MNHEY and CDR2 as SVGAGI. Trimming removed 5 bases from V and 2 bases from J; junction bases left unmatched: 3. The CDR3 has 13 residues. The chain's CDR3 is CASSPGTAYEQYF. DNA of the CDR3: TGTGCCAGCAGTCCGGGGACAGCCTACGAGCAGTACTTC.

The chain combines TRBV18 with TRBJ1-5, with D perhaps TRBD1 (6 bases). V lost 2 bases, J lost 2 bases, and 13 bases lay in between. CDR3 size: 16 residues. Germline CDR1 KGHSH, CDR2 LQKENI. Written as DNA, the CDR3 is TGTGCCAGCTCACCAGCTGGGGGCTTGGGCAATCAGCCCCAGCATTTT. Its translation is CASSPAGGLGNQPQHF.